The 30 T cell receptor beta chains presented below share a single source sample, sequenced in a study of blood T cell repertoires in COVID-19. Libraries were prepared by immunoSEQ multiplex PCR; TCRdb keeps only in-frame clonotypes and omits some of them. The repertoire holds about 200,000 clones, with under 90% as singletons. Sequenced input: peripheral blood. These receptors all come from a woman in her thirties or forties with active or convalescent COVID-19.

This rearrangement joins TRBV7-2 to TRBJ1-5; D is unresolved. Looked up from germline, CDR1 is SGHTA and CDR2 is FQGNSA. The CDR3 runs 16 residues. V was shortened by 4 bases and J by 0 bases, with 13 bases between the two germline ends. CDR3 in DNA: TGTGCCAGCAGCTCCACAGTATCCATTAGCAATCAGCCCCAGCATTTT. It is translated as CASSSTVSISNQPQHF.

The V and J genes are TRBV11-3 and TRBJ2-7, with 12 bases lining up with TRBD1. Germline V gene data show CDR1 as SGHNT and CDR2 as YENEEA. Trimming cost V 3 bases and J 5 bases; bases outside gene matches: 2. The CDR3 contains 14 residues. The CDR3 is CASSLWDRGHEQYF. CDR3 nucleotide sequence: TGTGCCAGCAGCTTGTGGGACAGGGGGCACGAGCAGTACTTC. Using reference TRBV11-3 and TRBJ2-7 for the parts outside the CDR3, the full variable domain is EAGVVQSPRYKIIEKKQPVAFWCNPISGHNTLYWYLQNLGQGPELLIRYENEEAVDDSQLPKDRFSAERLKGVDSTLKIQPAELGDSAVYLCASSLWDRGHEQYFGPGTRLTVT.

V gene TRBV10-3 combines with J gene TRBJ1-1; D is perhaps TRBD1 (6 bases). The germline V gene encodes CDR1 ENHRY and CDR2 SYGVKD. The CDR3 consists of 14 residues. V dropped 8 bases and J dropped 4 bases, with 17 bases sitting between them. The CDR3 loop is CAIEADRLGTEAFF. The CDR3, as DNA: TGTGCCATCGAAGCGGACAGACTCGGCACTGAAGCTTTCTTT.

This rearrangement joins TRBV27 to TRBJ1-4; 7 bases map to TRBD1. The CDR3 has 15 residues. Trimming at V came to 8 bases and at J to 7 bases, leaving 13 bases not matched to a gene. Germline loops: CDR1 MNHEY, CDR2 SMNVEV (reference sequence). The CDR3 DNA is TGTGCCAGCGGCGTTGAATCCAGGGGGAGTGAAAAACTGTTTTTT. This codes for CASGVESRGSEKLFF.

This chain links TRBV7-2 with TRBJ2-2; TRBD1 aligns across 10 bases. Germline values: CDR1 SGHTA, CDR2 FQGNSA. With 5 bases clipped from V and 7 bases from J, the junction kept 7 bases outside the gene matches. The CDR3 loop spans 15 amino acids. The CDR3 DNA reads TGTGCCAGCAGCCCTGGACAGGGGGTCGACGGGGAGCTGTTTTTT. Translation gives CASSPGQGVDGELFF.

The genes are TRBV6-4 and TRBJ1-2; TRBD1 matches at 10 bases. The germline CDR1 and CDR2 sequences are MRHNA and SNTAGT. This CDR3 is 16 amino acids long. V trimming: 2 bases; J trimming: 6 bases; junction bases outside the gene matches: 9. The CDR3 protein is CASSDKEGQGYDGYTF. The CDR3 DNA reads as TGTGCCAGCAGTGACAAAGAGGGACAGGGGTACGATGGCTACACCTTC.

This chain joins TRBV28 and TRBJ2-2, with D uncertain. The CDR3 totals 16 residues. Germline CDR1 is MDHEN and CDR2 is SYDVKM. Between the trimmed V and J ends, which lost 3 bases and 1 base, there was a span of 12 bases. The CDR3 nucleotides are TGTGCCAGCAGTTTCTGGGTGGCAGGGAACACCGGGGAGCTGTTTTTT. Translation: CASSFWVAGNTGELFF.

A single count supports this clone. DNA of the CDR3: TGTGCCAGCAGCTTAGATCAGGTGACAGGTAATTCACCCCTCCACTTT. Amino acids: CASSLDQVTGNSPLHF. The V and J genes are TRBV13 and TRBJ1-6; possible D gene TRBD1, 6 bases. This CDR3 has 16 amino acids. The germline V gene encodes CDR1 PRHDT and CDR2 FYEKMQ (reference sequence). Trimming removed 1 base from V and 6 bases from J, with 13 bases in between.

The chain employs TRBV19 and TRBJ1-1; D may be TRBD1 (5 bases). From germline, CDR1 is LNHDA and CDR2 SQIVND (reference sequence). CDR3 length equals 12 residues. V was pared by 4 bases and J by 3 bases, with 6 bases between. Here the CDR3 DNA reads TGTGCCAGTAGTACAGGGCACACTGAAGCTTTCTTT. Translating gives CASSTGHTEAFF.

The chain is built from TRBV24-1 and TRBJ1-2; D perhaps matches TRBD1 (6 bases). Per germline, CDR1 KGHDR and CDR2 SFDVKD. This CDR3 spans 13 amino acids. The V end lost 4 bases, the J end lost 8 bases, and 13 bases lay between the germline ends. The CDR3 DNA reads TGTGCCACCAGTGACCCCAGGGGCCCCGGCTACACCTTC. Encoded protein: CATSDPRGPGYTF.

This chain links TRBV7-9 with TRBJ2-7, with TRBD1 matching over 9 bases. Germline V gene data show CDR1 as SEHNR and CDR2 as FQNEAQ (reference sequence). V was pared by 1 base and J by 2 bases, with 0 bases of the junction left unmatched. The CDR3 has 14 amino acids. The CDR3 DNA follows: TGTGCCAGCAGCTTAGGGACAGGGGCCTACGAGCAGTACTTC. This sequence encodes CASSLGTGAYEQYF.

The V gene is TRBV19, the J gene TRBJ1-2; D unclear. CDR3 size: 13 residues. Per the germline V gene, CDR1 is LNHDA and CDR2 is SQIVND (reference sequence). Trimming removed 0 bases from V and 5 bases from J, with 7 bases in between. This chain's CDR3 is CASSIDTTYGYTF. The CDR3 DNA follows: TGTGCCAGTAGTATAGACACCACTTATGGCTACACCTTC.

The V call is TRBV5-4, the J call TRBJ1-3; 9 bases match TRBD1. The CDR3 sequence is 14 residues long. The germline CDR1 and CDR2 sequences are SGHNT and YYREEE (reference sequence). Losses at the gene ends were 0 bases for V and 8 bases for J; bases not matched to a gene: 3. CDR3: CASSLAGDRDTIYF. The CDR3 bases are TGTGCCAGCAGCTTGGCCGGGGACAGGGACACCATATATTTT.

The rearrangement uses TRBV5-1 and TRBJ1-4; 7 nucleotides line up with TRBD1. Trimming took 5 bases from V and 1 from J; bases not matched to a gene: 8. CDR3 length: 16 residues. Germline V gene lookup returns CDR1 SGHRS and CDR2 YFSETQ. The CDR3 bases are TGCGCCAGCAGTTCGGGAGGGGGCGAAACTAATGAAAAACTGTTTTTT. As protein: CASSSGGGETNEKLFF.

The chain recombines TRBV18 with TRBJ2-1; TRBD2 matches 8 bases. The germline V gene encodes CDR1 KGHSH and CDR2 LQKENI. Unmatched junction bases numbered 6, after V lost 2 bases and J lost 0 bases. This CDR3 is built from 17 residues. As DNA, the CDR3 is TGTGCCAGCTCACCATCTCGCGGGGGGATCTCCTACAATGAGCAGTTCTTC. It translates to CASSPSRGGISYNEQFF.

The rearrangement links TRBV29-1 to TRBJ2-3; 11 nucleotides align to TRBD2. The CDR3 runs 12 residues. CDR1 SQVTM and CDR2 ANQGSEA come from the germline V gene. For the CDR3, the DNA is TGCACACTAGCGGGAGAGACAGATACGCAGTATTTT. As protein: CTLAGETDTQYF.

The chain is built from TRBV6-2 or TRBV6-3 and TRBJ2-7; 14 nucleotides align to TRBD2. Trimming took 5 bases from V and 0 from J; bases not matched to a gene: 9. Germline V gene data show CDR1 as MNHEY and CDR2 as SVGEGT. The length of the CDR3 is 18 residues. CDR3 DNA: TGTGCCAGCAGTGACGGACTAGCGGGAGGCTCGAACTCCTACGAGCAGTACTTC. It specifies CASSDGLAGGSNSYEQYF.

The sample holds one count of this clone. This chain connects TRBV28 to TRBJ1-2; D possibly corresponds to TRBD1 (6 bases). Germline CDR1 MDHEN, CDR2 SYDVKM. Trimming cost V 3 bases and J 4 bases, with 6 bases left between them. The CDR3 is made up of 12 amino acids. CDR3 in DNA: TGTGCCAGCAGTTTGGACAGCTATGGCTACACCTTC. It specifies CASSLDSYGYTF.

The CDR3 loop is CASSLRPQGYEQYF. The CDR3 DNA sequence: TGTGCCAGCAGTCTCCGCCCACAGGGCTACGAGCAGTACTTC. This chain uses TRBV27 with TRBJ2-7, with a possible D match to TRBD1 (6 bases). Germline CDR1 reads MNHEY; CDR2 reads SMNVEV (reference sequence). V shed 5 bases and J shed 3 bases, with 14 bases lying between them. The CDR3 extends over 14 amino acids.

This clone was seen more than once but under ten times. The chain joins TRBV27 to TRBJ1-1; unclear D gene. Between the trimmed V and J ends, which lost 2 bases and 1 base, there was a span of 8 bases. Germline V lookup: CDR1 MNHEY, CDR2 SMNVEV (reference sequence). The CDR3 has 14 residues. CDR3 DNA: TGTGCCAGCAGTTTAAATCGGGGGAACACTGAAGCTTTCTTT. Protein: CASSLNRGNTEAFF.

The chain couples TRBV3-1 (or the pseudogene TRBV3-2) to TRBJ1-4; TRBD1 matches 8 bases. V shed 4 bases, J shed 2 bases, and the junction held 6 bases outside the gene matches. This CDR3 contains 16 residues. The germline CDR1 and CDR2 sequences are LGHDT and YNNKEL (reference sequence). The CDR3 sequence: CASSRGQGGTNEKLFF. DNA of the CDR3: TGTGCCAGCAGCCGAGGACAGGGAGGCACTAATGAAAAACTGTTTTTT.

The chain has TRBV11-2 and TRBJ1-6, with 7 bases aligning to TRBD1. V gave up 2 bases and J gave up 4 bases; unmatched junction bases: 11. This CDR3 contains 18 residues. Germline CDR1 and CDR2: SGHAT and FQNNGV. The CDR3 sequence is CASSLPMDRLGYNSPLHF. The CDR3 region has the DNA TGTGCCAGCAGCTTACCGATGGACAGGTTGGGGTATAATTCACCCCTCCACTTT.

This clone has just a few counts. This chain joins TRBV2 and TRBJ1-3; tentatively, D is TRBD1 (5 bases). Germline V gene lookup returns CDR1 SNHLY and CDR2 FYNNEI. Trimming removed 8 bases at V and 7 bases at J, with 18 bases between. The length of the CDR3 is 14 residues. The chain's CDR3 is CASGAGLSANTIYF. CDR3 sequence (DNA): TGTGCCAGCGGGGCGGGGCTCTCCGCCAACACCATATATTTT.

The CDR3 loop reads CASEDGGGSYNEQFF. CDR3 DNA sequence: TGTGCCAGCGAAGATGGCGGGGGGTCATACAATGAGCAGTTCTTC. The V gene is TRBV5-6, the J gene TRBJ2-1; 8 bases are shared with TRBD2. The germline V gene encodes CDR1 SGHDT and CDR2 YYEEEE. This CDR3 has 15 amino acids. Trimming took 7 bases from V and 4 from J; bases not matched to a gene: 10.

V gene TRBV11-2 combines with J gene TRBJ2-3; possibly TRBD2 for D (6 bases). Trimming stripped 4 bases from V and 4 bases from J, with 15 bases between. The CDR3 loop spans 15 amino acids. Germline assignment: CDR1 SGHAT and CDR2 FQNNGV. The CDR3 region has the DNA TGTGCCAGCAGCTCGACTAGAGTGGAGGCAGATACGCAGTATTTT. It yields the protein CASSSTRVEADTQYF.

The chain links TRBV27 to TRBJ2-1; unclear D gene. Trimming cost V 3 bases and J 6 bases, with 15 bases left between them. Germline CDR1 reads MNHEY; CDR2 reads SMNVEV (reference sequence). This CDR3 contains 15 residues. The CDR3 DNA is TGTGCCAGCAGTTTGGGCCAGGCCGCTACCAATGAGCAGTTCTTC. It encodes CASSLGQAATNEQFF.

Notes on this clone: Within the sample, other DNA sequences also encode this same CDR3. This rearrangement joins TRBV14 to TRBJ2-3; 8 bases are shared with TRBD2. From germline, CDR1 is SGHDN and CDR2 FVKESK. The CDR3 totals 13 residues. The J segment lost 4 bases and the V segment lost 3 bases, leaving 0 bases of the junction unmatched. CDR3 bases: TGTGCCAGCAGCCAGGGACTAGCAGATACGCAGTATTTT. Encoded protein: CASSQGLADTQYF.

This chain connects TRBV28 to TRBJ1-1; D perhaps matches TRBD1 (5 bases). The CDR3 spans 14 residues. V was shortened by 5 bases and J by 3 bases, with 13 bases between the two germline ends. Germline CDR1 reads MDHEN; CDR2 reads SYDVKM. The CDR3 region is CASSLGALDTEAFF. Here the CDR3 DNA reads TGTGCCAGCAGTCTAGGGGCTCTGGACACTGAAGCTTTCTTT.

This clone came up once. This chain joins TRBV27 and TRBJ1-5; possibly TRBD1 for D (5 bases). The length of the CDR3 is 14 residues. Germline CDR1 is MNHEY and CDR2 is SMNVEV (reference sequence). V lost 4 bases and J 8 bases, leaving 15 bases between the germline ends. The CDR3 DNA reads as TGTGCCAGCAGTTCTACGGGGGGTTTAGAGCCCCAGCATTTT. Its translation is CASSSTGGLEPQHF.

Only one count was recorded for this clone. The chain has TRBV5-4 and TRBJ2-2; a weak D match, TRBD2 (6 bases). CDR1 is SGHNT, CDR2 YYREEE, per germline (reference sequence). V shed 1 base and J shed 5 bases, with 15 bases lying between them. This CDR3 spans 16 amino acids. DNA for the CDR3: TGTGCCAGCAGCTTGCCCCCTCAGGCGGGAACCGGGGAGCTGTTTTTT. It is translated as CASSLPPQAGTGELFF. The full variable domain, with the rest looked up from reference TRBV5-4 and TRBJ2-2, is ETGVTQSPTHLIKTRGQQVTLRCSSQSGHNTVSWYQQALGQGPQFIFQYYREEENGRGNFPPRFSGLQFPNYSSELNVNALELDDSALYLCASSLPPQAGTGELFFGEGSRLTVL.